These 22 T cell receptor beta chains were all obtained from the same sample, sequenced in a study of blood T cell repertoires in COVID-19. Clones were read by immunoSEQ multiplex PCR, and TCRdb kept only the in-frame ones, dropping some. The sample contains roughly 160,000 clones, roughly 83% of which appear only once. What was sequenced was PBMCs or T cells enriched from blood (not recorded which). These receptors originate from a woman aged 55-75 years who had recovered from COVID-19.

CDR3 protein: CASSSGRGWDGYTF. DNA of the CDR3: TGTGCCAGCAGCTCAGGCAGGGGCTGGGATGGCTACACCTTC. V and J are TRBV7-9 and TRBJ1-2, with a possible D match to TRBD1 (6 bases). This CDR3 has 14 amino acids. Germline-derived CDR1 and CDR2 are SEHNR and FQNEAQ (reference sequence). V lost 4 bases, J lost 6 bases, and 15 bases lay in between.

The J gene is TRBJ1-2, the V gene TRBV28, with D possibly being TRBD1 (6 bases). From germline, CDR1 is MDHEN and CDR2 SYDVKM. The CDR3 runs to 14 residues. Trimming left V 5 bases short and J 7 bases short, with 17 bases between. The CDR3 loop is CASSAGGASIGYTF. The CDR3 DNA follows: TGTGCCAGCAGTGCTGGGGGCGCGTCGATTGGCTACACCTTC.

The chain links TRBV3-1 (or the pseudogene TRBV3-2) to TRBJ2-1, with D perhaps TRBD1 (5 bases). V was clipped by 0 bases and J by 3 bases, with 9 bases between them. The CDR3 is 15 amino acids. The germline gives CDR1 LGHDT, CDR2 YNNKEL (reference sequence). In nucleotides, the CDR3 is TGTGCCAGCAGCCAAGACAGGACAAACTACAATGAGCAGTTCTTC. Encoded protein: CASSQDRTNYNEQFF.

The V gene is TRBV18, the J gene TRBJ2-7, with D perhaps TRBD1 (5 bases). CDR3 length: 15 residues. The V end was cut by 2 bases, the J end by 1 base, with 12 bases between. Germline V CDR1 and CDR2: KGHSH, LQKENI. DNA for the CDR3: TGTGCCAGCTCACCAGGGGCAGACTTGTCCTACGAGCAGTACTTC. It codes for CASSPGADLSYEQYF.

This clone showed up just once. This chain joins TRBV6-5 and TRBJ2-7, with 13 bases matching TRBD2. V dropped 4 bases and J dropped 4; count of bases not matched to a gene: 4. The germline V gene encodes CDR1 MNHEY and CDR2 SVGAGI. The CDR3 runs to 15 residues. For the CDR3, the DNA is TGTGCCAGCAGTTCCCGGACTAGCGGGGGATACGAGCAGTACTTC. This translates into CASSSRTSGGYEQYF.

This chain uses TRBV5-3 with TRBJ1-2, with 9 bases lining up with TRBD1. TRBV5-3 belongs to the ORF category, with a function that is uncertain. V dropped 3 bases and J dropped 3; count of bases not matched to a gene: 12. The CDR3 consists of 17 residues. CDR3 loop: CARSSEPGTGKDYGYTF. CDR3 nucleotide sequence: TGTGCCAGAAGCTCGGAGCCCGGGACAGGGAAAGACTATGGCTACACCTTC.

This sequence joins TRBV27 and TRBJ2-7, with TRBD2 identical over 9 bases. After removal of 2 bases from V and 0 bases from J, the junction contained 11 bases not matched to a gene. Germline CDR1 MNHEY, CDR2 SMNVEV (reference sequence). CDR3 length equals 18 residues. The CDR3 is CASSLKLAGTFSSYEQYF. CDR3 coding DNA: TGTGCCAGCAGTTTAAAACTAGCGGGTACATTCAGCTCCTACGAGCAGTACTTC.

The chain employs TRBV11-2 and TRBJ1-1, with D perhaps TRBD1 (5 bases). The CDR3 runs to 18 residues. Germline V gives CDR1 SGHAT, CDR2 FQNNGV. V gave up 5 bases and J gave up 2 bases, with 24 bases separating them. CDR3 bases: TGTGCCAGCAGCCGACGAGTTCAGCTTGCGGGGGTTAACACTGAAGCTTTCTTT. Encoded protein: CASSRRVQLAGVNTEAFF.

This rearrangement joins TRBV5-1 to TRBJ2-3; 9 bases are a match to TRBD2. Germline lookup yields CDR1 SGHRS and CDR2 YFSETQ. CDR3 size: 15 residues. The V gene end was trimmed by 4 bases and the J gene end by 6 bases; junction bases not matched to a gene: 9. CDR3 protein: CASSPEGGRVDTQYF. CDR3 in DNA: TGCGCCAGCAGCCCGGAGGGCGGGAGGGTCGATACGCAGTATTTT.

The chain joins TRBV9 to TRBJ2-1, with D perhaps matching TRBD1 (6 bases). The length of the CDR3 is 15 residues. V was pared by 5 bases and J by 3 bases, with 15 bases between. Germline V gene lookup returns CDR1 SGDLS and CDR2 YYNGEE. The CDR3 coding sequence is TGTGCCAGCAGTCCTCGGGCAGGGGACTACAATGAGCAGTTCTTC. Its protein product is CASSPRAGDYNEQFF.

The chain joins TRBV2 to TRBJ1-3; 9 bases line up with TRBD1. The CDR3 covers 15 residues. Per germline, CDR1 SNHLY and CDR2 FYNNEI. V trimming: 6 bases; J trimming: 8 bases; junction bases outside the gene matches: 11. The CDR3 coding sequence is TGTGCCAGCAGGTTGGACAGGGGAGATCCGGACACCATATATTTT. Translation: CASRLDRGDPDTIYF.

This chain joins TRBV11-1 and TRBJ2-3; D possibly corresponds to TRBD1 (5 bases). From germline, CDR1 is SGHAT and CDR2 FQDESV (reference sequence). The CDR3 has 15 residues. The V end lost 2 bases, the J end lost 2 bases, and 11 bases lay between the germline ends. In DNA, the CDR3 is TGTGCCAGCAGCTTACAGGGAACCCCCACAGATACGCAGTATTTT. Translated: CASSLQGTPTDTQYF. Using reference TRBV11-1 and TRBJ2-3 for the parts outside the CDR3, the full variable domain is EAEVAQSPRYKITEKSQAVAFWCDPISGHATLYWYRQILGQGPELLVQFQDESVVDDSQLPKDRFSAERLKGVDSTLKIQPAELGDSAMYLCASSLQGTPTDTQYFGPGTRLTVL.

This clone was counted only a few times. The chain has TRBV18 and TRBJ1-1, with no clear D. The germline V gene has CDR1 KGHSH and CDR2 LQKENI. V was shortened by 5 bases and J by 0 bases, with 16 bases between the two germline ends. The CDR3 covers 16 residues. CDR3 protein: CASSTGILYLNTEAFF. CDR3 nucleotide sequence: TGTGCCAGCTCAACCGGTATACTCTATTTGAACACTGAAGCTTTCTTT.

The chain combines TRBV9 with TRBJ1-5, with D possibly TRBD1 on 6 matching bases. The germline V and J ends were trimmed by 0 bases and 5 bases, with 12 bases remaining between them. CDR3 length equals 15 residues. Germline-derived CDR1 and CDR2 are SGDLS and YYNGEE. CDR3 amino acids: CASSVEAGDHQPQHF. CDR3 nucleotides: TGTGCCAGCAGCGTAGAAGCAGGGGACCATCAGCCCCAGCATTTT.

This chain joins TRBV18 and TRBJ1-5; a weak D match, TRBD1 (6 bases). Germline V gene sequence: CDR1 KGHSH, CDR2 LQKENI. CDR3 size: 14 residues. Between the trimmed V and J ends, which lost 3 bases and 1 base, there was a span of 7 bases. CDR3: CASSPQGSNQPQHF. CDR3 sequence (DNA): TGTGCCAGCTCACCCCAGGGGAGCAATCAGCCCCAGCATTTT.

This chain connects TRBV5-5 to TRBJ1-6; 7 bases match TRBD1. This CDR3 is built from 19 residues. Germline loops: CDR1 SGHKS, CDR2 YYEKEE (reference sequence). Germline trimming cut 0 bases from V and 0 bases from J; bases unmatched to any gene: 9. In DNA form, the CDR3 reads TGTGCCAGCAGCTTGGCCGGGACAGCAACGAGCTCCTATAATTCACCCCTCCACTTT. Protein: CASSLAGTATSSYNSPLHF.

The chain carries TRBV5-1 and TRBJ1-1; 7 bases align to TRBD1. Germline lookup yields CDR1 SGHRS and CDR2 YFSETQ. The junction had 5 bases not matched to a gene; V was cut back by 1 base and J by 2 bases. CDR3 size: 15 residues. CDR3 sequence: CASSLSGQPNTEAFF. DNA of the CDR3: TGCGCCAGCAGCTTGTCGGGACAGCCTAACACTGAAGCTTTCTTT.

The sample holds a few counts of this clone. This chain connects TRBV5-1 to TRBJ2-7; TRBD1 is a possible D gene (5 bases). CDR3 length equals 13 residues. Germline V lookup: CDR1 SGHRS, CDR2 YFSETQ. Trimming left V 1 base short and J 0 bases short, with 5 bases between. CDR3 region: CASSLTGSYEQYF. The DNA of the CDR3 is TGCGCCAGCAGCTTGACAGGCTCCTACGAGCAGTACTTC. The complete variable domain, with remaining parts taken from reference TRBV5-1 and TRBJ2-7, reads KAGVTQTPRYLIKTRGQQVTLSCSPISGHRSVSWYQQTPGQGLQFLFEYFSETQRNKGNFPGRFSGRQFSNSRSEMNVSTLELGDSALYLCASSLTGSYEQYFGPGTRLTVT.

The CDR3 sequence: CASSIELTGRNTEAFF. Here the CDR3 DNA reads TGTGCCAGTAGTATAGAGCTTACAGGGAGGAACACTGAAGCTTTCTTT. The chain is built from TRBV19 and TRBJ1-1; tentative D call: TRBD1 (6 bases). CDR3 length: 16 amino acids. Per the germline V gene, CDR1 is LNHDA and CDR2 is SQIVND (reference sequence). V shed 0 bases and J shed 1 base, with 12 bases lying between them.

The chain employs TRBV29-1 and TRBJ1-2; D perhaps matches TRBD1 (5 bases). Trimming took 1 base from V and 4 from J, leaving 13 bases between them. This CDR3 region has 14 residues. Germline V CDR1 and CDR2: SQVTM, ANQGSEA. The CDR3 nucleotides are TGCAGCGTTGAAGGGGGACTCGCCGGCTATGGCTACACCTTC. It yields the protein CSVEGGLAGYGYTF.

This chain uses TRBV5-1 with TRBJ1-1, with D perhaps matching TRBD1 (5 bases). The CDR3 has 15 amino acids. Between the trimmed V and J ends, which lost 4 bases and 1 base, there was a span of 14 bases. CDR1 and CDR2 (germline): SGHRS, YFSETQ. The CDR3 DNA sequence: TGCGCCAGCAGCCCGGCTTGGGGCTCGAACACTGAAGCTTTCTTT. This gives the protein CASSPAWGSNTEAFF.

The CDR3 sequence: CASSGLAGEEQFF. The DNA for the CDR3 is TGTGCCAGTAGCGGACTAGCGGGAGAGGAGCAGTTCTTC. The rearrangement uses TRBV19 and TRBJ2-1; 13 bases align to TRBD2. The CDR3 is made up of 13 amino acids. CDR1 and CDR2 from the germline V gene are LNHDA and SQIVND (reference sequence). V dropped 6 bases and J dropped 10; count of bases not matched to a gene: 3.